This T cell receptor beta chain was sequenced during a study of Ad26.COV2.S vaccination and SARS-CoV-2 variants. Whole-study results and caveats: Considerable breadth of spike-specific CD8+ and CD4+ T cell responses has reportedly been documented following vaccination. Breadth of non-spike TCRs did not differ between vaccinees and placebo recipients. Participants in the vaccine arm had higher spike-specific TCR breadth; placebo recipients had lower.

Looked up from germline, CDR1 is LNHNV and CDR2 is YYDKDF (reference sequence). Counting both end residues, the CDR3 totals 14 amino acids. Comments on this clone: The antigen is unknown. The DNA is omitted, as the CDR3 cannot be located on it reliably, and the CDR3 follows TCRdb's listing.

Assay: immunoSEQ multiplex PCR; the TCRdb copy retains only in-frame clones and omits some. In the table there are more than 120,000 clones, 70% to 90% of which are singletons. This specimen consisted of peripheral blood, obtained after recovery from COVID-19. The receptor was derived from a human donor who had recovered from COVID-19. The genes are TRBV15 and TRBJ1-4. CDR3 sequence: CATSILVTNEKLFF.